The 26 T cell receptor beta chains below were found in one sample sequenced in a study of T cell repertoires in cytomegalovirus infection. Antigens for these TCRs are unknown. TCRdb ran MiXCR on the reads and lists one entry per CDR3 protein. The data show around 570,000 distinct CDR3 sequences, with around 40% seen just once and more than 40% held by the top ten. The starting material was cultured PBMCs, obtained from culture after CMV antigen stimulation. The source of these receptors is a human donor in good health (CMV status not recorded). Some clones in this sample may be carry-over from other donors' samples.

The gene calls are TRBV5-5 and TRBJ2-1; D possibly corresponds to TRBD2 (6 bases). Between the trimmed V and J ends, which lost 1 base and 5 bases, there was a span of 16 bases. The CDR3 length is 16 residues. CDR1 SGHKS and CDR2 YYEKEE come from the germline V gene (reference sequence). The CDR3 DNA reads as TGTGCCAGCAGCTTGTATCTAGCGACCGAAAACAATGAGCAGTTCTTC. Translated: CASSLYLATENNEQFF.

The rearrangement uses TRBV19 and TRBJ2-1; D is undetermined. Trimming shortened V by 2 bases and J by 4 bases, and 9 bases separated the two germline ends. This CDR3 has 14 residues. Germline V CDR1 and CDR2: LNHDA, SQIVND (reference sequence). The DNA of the CDR3 is TGTGCCAGTAGTATAAGGGCAGCTTACAATGAGCAGTTCTTC. It is translated as CASSIRAAYNEQFF.

This clonotype was observed a handful of times. The V call is TRBV7-2, the J call TRBJ2-1; 8 positions agree with TRBD2. This CDR3 region has 15 residues. CDR1 and CDR2 from the germline V gene are SGHTA and FQGNSA. V dropped 3 bases and J dropped 4; count of bases not matched to a gene: 5. The CDR3 region is CASSFAGGNYNEQFF. The CDR3 DNA follows: TGTGCCAGCAGCTTCGCGGGGGGTAATTACAATGAGCAGTTCTTC.

The gene calls are TRBV5-6 and TRBJ1-6, with D perhaps TRBD1 (5 bases). This CDR3 spans 12 amino acids. The V gene's germline CDR1 is SGHDT and CDR2 YYEEEE. The germline V and J ends were trimmed by 1 base and 16 bases, with 12 bases remaining between them. The CDR3 here is CASSLYSGILHF. Here the CDR3 DNA reads TGTGCCAGCAGCTTGTATTCAGGGATTCTCCACTTT. Based on the CDR3 plus reference TRBV5-6 and TRBJ1-6, the full variable domain is DAGVTQSPTHLIKTRGQQVTLRCSPKSGHDTVSWYQQALGQGPQFIFQYYEEEERQRGNFPDRFSGHQFPNYSSELNVNALLLGDSALYLCASSLYSGILHFGNGTRLTVT.

The table lists this clonotype with a few counts. This rearrangement joins TRBV6-1 to TRBJ2-1; tentative D call: TRBD2 (6 bases). CDR1 MNHNS and CDR2 SASEGT come from the germline V gene. The CDR3 consists of 14 residues. V was pared by 11 bases and J by 0 bases, with 14 bases between. The CDR3 protein is CALRGVSSYNEQFF. CDR3 coding DNA: TGTGCCCTCCGCGGGGTGAGCTCCTACAATGAGCAGTTCTTC.

This chain links TRBV7-8 with TRBJ2-2; 9 nucleotides match TRBD1. CDR1 and CDR2 (germline): SGHVS, FQNEAQ. V shed 5 bases, J shed 4 bases, and the junction held 8 bases outside the gene matches. The CDR3 is 16 residues long. DNA of the CDR3: TGTGCCAGCAGCCCAAACAGGGGGCGGGGCACCGGGGAGCTGTTTTTT. It translates to CASSPNRGRGTGELFF.

This clonotype was observed a handful of times. The chain carries TRBV6-2 or TRBV6-3 and TRBJ2-1, with 8 positions matching TRBD2. This CDR3 is built from 18 residues. After removal of 0 bases from V and 4 bases from J, the junction contained 11 bases not matched to a gene. Germline CDR1 is MNHEY and CDR2 is SVGEGT. The CDR3 DNA sequence: TGTGCCAGCAGTTACTCGTTCCCTCTAGCGGGTGTATACAATGAGCAGTTCTTC. Protein product: CASSYSFPLAGVYNEQFF.

This clonotype was seen more than once but under ten times. The chain is built from TRBV2 and TRBJ1-6, with D maybe TRBD1 (5 bases). Trimming took 7 bases from V and 10 from J, leaving 14 bases between them. Germline V lookup: CDR1 SNHLY, CDR2 FYNNEI. CDR3 length equals 13 residues. The CDR3 protein is CASIGGAGSPLHF. CDR3 sequence (DNA): TGTGCCAGCATCGGTGGGGCGGGATCACCCCTCCACTTT.

The rearrangement joins TRBV10-3 to TRBJ2-1; 8 bases map to TRBD1. J was trimmed by 4 bases and V by 10 bases; bases with no gene match: 9. Germline assignment: CDR1 ENHRY and CDR2 SYGVKD. The CDR3 covers 14 residues. The CDR3 spells CATIFGQGYNEQFF. The CDR3 region has the DNA TGTGCCACCATCTTCGGACAGGGTTACAATGAGCAGTTCTTC.

CDR3 protein: CASSAPRGGGTDTQYF. As DNA, the CDR3 is TGTGCCAGCAGTGCTCCCCGGGGCGGGGGCACAGATACGCAGTATTTT. The chain employs TRBV6-5 and TRBJ2-3, with D possibly matching TRBD2 (6 bases). This CDR3 region has 16 residues. The ends were cut back, 5 bases at V and 1 base at J, with 16 bases in the middle. CDR1 is MNHEY, CDR2 SVGAGI, per germline.

The CDR3 protein is CASSFGTGYEAFF. For the CDR3, the DNA is TGTGCCAGCAGTTTTGGGACAGGGTATGAAGCTTTCTTT. The rearrangement links TRBV12-3 or TRBV12-4 to TRBJ1-1; 9 nucleotides agree with TRBD1. Trimming at V came to 3 bases and at J to 7 bases, leaving 3 bases not matched to a gene. This CDR3 contains 13 residues.

This clonotype has more than one count but fewer than ten. V gene TRBV19 combines with J gene TRBJ2-1; D is unclear. The CDR3 covers 15 residues. Trimming pared 3 bases from V and 4 bases from J, leaving 13 bases between. The germline gives CDR1 LNHDA, CDR2 SQIVND (reference sequence). The CDR3 nucleotides are TGTGCCAGTAGTATTAGTGTCGGAGTTTACAATGAGCAGTTCTTC. This translates into CASSISVGVYNEQFF.

The J gene is TRBJ1-1, the V gene TRBV20-1, with D perhaps TRBD1 (5 bases). Germline-derived CDR1 and CDR2 are DFQATT and SNEGSKA (reference sequence). V lost 0 bases and J lost 1, with 6 bases in between. The CDR3 totals 13 residues. The DNA of the CDR3 is TGCAGTGCTAGAGACGGGGCGAACACTGAAGCTTTCTTT. The encoded protein is CSARDGANTEAFF.

The chain has TRBV19 and TRBJ1-6; perhaps TRBD1 as D (6 bases). This CDR3 region has 15 residues. The germline V gene has CDR1 LNHDA and CDR2 SQIVND (reference sequence). Deletions cut 4 bases from V and 7 bases from J, with 14 bases between. The CDR3 DNA reads as TGTGCCAGTAGTAACAGGGAAGGCTTCAATTCACCCCTCCACTTT. It is translated as CASSNREGFNSPLHF.

The chain uses TRBV4-1 and TRBJ2-3; 9 bases line up with TRBD2. In germline, CDR1 is MGHRA, CDR2 YSYEKL. V gave up 1 base and J gave up 5 bases; unmatched junction bases: 10. The CDR3 runs 17 residues. The CDR3 is CASSQGLVAGVKDTQYF. The CDR3 DNA is TGCGCCAGCAGCCAAGGATTGGTAGCGGGAGTTAAAGATACGCAGTATTTT.

The chain is built from TRBV7-2 and TRBJ2-2; 7 nucleotides align to TRBD1. This CDR3 region has 17 residues. Germline loops: CDR1 SGHTA, CDR2 FQGNSA. V trimming: 2 bases; J trimming: 4 bases; junction bases outside the gene matches: 10. The CDR3 reads CASSLRPTGSRTGELFF. CDR3 DNA: TGTGCCAGCAGCTTACGGCCGACAGGGTCTCGCACCGGGGAGCTGTTTTTT.

The V call is TRBV28, the J call TRBJ1-5, with 8 bases aligning to TRBD1. Germline assignment: CDR1 MDHEN and CDR2 SYDVKM. The CDR3 spans 17 residues. V shed 7 bases, J shed 4 bases, and the junction held 15 bases outside the gene matches. CDR3 sequence: CASIFADRVISNQPQHF. In DNA form, the CDR3 reads TGTGCCAGCATATTCGCGGACAGGGTAATCTCGAATCAGCCCCAGCATTTT.

This clonotype was seen many times. The chain uses TRBV7-2 and TRBJ2-1; D possibly corresponds to TRBD2 (6 bases). This CDR3 spans 14 amino acids. V was clipped by 5 bases and J by 12 bases, with 20 bases between them. Per the germline V gene, CDR1 is SGHTA and CDR2 is FQGNSA. The CDR3 loop reads CASSRGRSGPRQFF. In DNA form, the CDR3 reads TGTGCCAGCAGCAGAGGGAGGTCGGGCCCCAGGCAGTTCTTC.

The J gene is TRBJ1-5, the V gene TRBV2; 7 bases are shared with TRBD1. The junction had 7 bases not matched to a gene; V was cut back by 8 bases and J by 6 bases. Looked up from germline, CDR1 is SNHLY and CDR2 is FYNNEI. The CDR3 spans 13 residues. CDR3 sequence: CASDGNRGQPQHF. The CDR3 region has the DNA TGTGCCAGCGACGGGAACAGGGGTCAGCCCCAGCATTTT.

V usage is TRBV29-1 and J usage is TRBJ2-6; D may be TRBD1 (8 bases). V dropped 6 bases and J dropped 0 bases, with 18 bases sitting between them. This CDR3 spans 17 amino acids. Looked up from germline, CDR1 is SQVTM and CDR2 is ANQGSEA. CDR3 protein: CSVGAGQASSGANVLTF. The CDR3 DNA reads as TGCAGCGTCGGAGCGGGACAGGCCAGCTCTGGGGCCAACGTCCTGACTTTC.

The chain recombines TRBV20-1 with TRBJ2-5; TRBD2 aligns across 8 bases. Germline assignment: CDR1 DFQATT and CDR2 SNEGSKA (reference sequence). V lost 3 bases to trimming and J lost 4 bases; unmatched junction nucleotides: 10. This CDR3 is 15 amino acids long. CDR3 DNA: TGCAGTGCTAGCGTCGAAGCGGGAGTAAGAGAGACCCAGTACTTC. Translating it yields CSASVEAGVRETQYF.

The rearrangement uses TRBV7-4 and TRBJ2-4; perhaps TRBD1 as D (6 bases). Germline V gene lookup returns CDR1 SGHVT and CDR2 SQSDAQ. V was clipped by 5 bases and J by 7 bases, with 21 bases between them. CDR3 length: 16 amino acids. CDR3 protein: CASSPPTGPRHNIQYF. The DNA of the CDR3 is TGTGCCAGCAGCCCCCCAACAGGGCCCCGCCACAACATTCAGTACTTC.

This clonotype was seen more than once but under ten times. This chain joins TRBV7-6 and TRBJ2-1; D remains ambiguous. This CDR3 has 14 residues. Germline V gives CDR1 SGHVS, CDR2 FNYEAQ. V was cut by 6 bases and J by 3 bases, with 12 bases left in between. The CDR3 protein is CASSPGPFYNEQFF. DNA for the CDR3: TGTGCCAGCAGTCCCGGGCCCTTCTACAATGAGCAGTTCTTC.

The genes are TRBV7-2 and TRBJ2-7; D gene uncertain. In germline, CDR1 is SGHTA, CDR2 FQGNSA. Trimming took 2 bases from V and 1 from J, leaving 12 bases between them. This CDR3 spans 15 amino acids. In DNA, the CDR3 is TGTGCCAGCAGCTTACCGTACACGGAATCCTACGAGCAGTACTTC. Its protein is CASSLPYTESYEQYF.

V gene TRBV5-4 combines with J gene TRBJ1-1; 9 positions agree with TRBD1. The CDR3 consists of 16 residues. The germline gives CDR1 SGHNT, CDR2 YYREEE (reference sequence). J was trimmed by 8 bases and V by 0 bases; bases with no gene match: 11. This CDR3 reads CASSLEVGTGLGEAFF. CDR3 bases: TGTGCCAGCAGCTTGGAAGTAGGGACAGGGTTGGGCGAAGCTTTCTTT.

V gene TRBV6-5 combines with J gene TRBJ1-5; D is unresolved. Trimming took off 6 bases at V and 3 bases at J, with 12 bases between the two ends. Germline CDR1 reads MNHEY; CDR2 reads SVGAGI. This CDR3 has 14 residues. CDR3 region: CASSPNSVNQPQHF. The CDR3 nucleotides are TGTGCCAGCAGCCCCAACAGTGTCAATCAGCCCCAGCATTTT.